This T cell receptor (beta chain) was captured in a study of shared clonotypes between healthy human individuals. The study, taken as a whole, reports: Richness estimates generally favored naive over memory subsets. Limited genetic and exposure-history diversity came from having few donors.

Selected positively for CCR7 and CD45RO-negative, naive CD8 cells excluded terminally differentiated effector memory CD45RA+ cells. There were only Caucasian adults among the donors, and all lived in Nashville, Tennessee. Worth noting for this clone: Antigen: not known.

Trimming left V 5 bases short and J 0 bases short, with 10 bases between. Per the germline V gene, CDR1 is SGHAT and CDR2 is FQNNGV. The CDR3 is 14 amino acids. Data came from immunoSEQ multiplex PCR; TCRdb stores just in-frame clones and leaves some out. The table shows around 2,000,000 clones, with about 95% occurring only once. The chain combines TRBV11-2 with TRBJ2-5; maybe TRBD1 (6 bases). The sequenced sample was naive CD8+ T cells sorted from blood. This clonotype was obtained from a man younger than 35 in good health. The CDR3 protein is CASSRRGYQETQYF. The DNA of the CDR3 is TGTGCCAGCAGCCGAAGGGGGTACCAAGAGACCCAGTACTTC.